The rows below give T cell receptor beta chains drawn from one sample of a study of OX40 agonist ivuxolimab in advanced cancers. The table came from immunoSEQ multiplex PCR; TCRdb's copy has only in-frame clones and leaves some out. The sample lists 65,000 to 85,000 clones, more than 85% occurring once. Source: CD4+ or CD8+ T cells sorted from blood, taken in a trial of the OX40 agonist ivuxolimab. The receptors come from an adult with an advanced solid tumor such as melanoma, head and neck, liver or kidney cancer. Both conserved end residues are part of each CDR3. A D gene is named only where the DNA matches it firmly. Clone size appears in some rows only: once, few, many, or a class for an expanded clone.

CDR3: CASSLGSSGAPYEQYF
DNA: TGTGCCAGCAGCTTAGGGTCTAGCGGGGCCCCCTACGAGCAGTACTTC
V: TRBV7-3
size: NA
J: TRBJ2-7
D: TRBD2

CDR3: CASSYSSSYYNEQFF
DNA: TGTGCCAGCAGTTACTCTTCCAGTTACTACAATGAGCAGTTCTTC
V: TRBV6-5
size: NA
J: TRBJ2-1
D: NA

CDR3: CASSFRGRQPQHF
DNA: TGTGCCAGCAGTTTCAGGGGACGTCAGCCCCAGCATTTT
V: TRBV28
size: NA
J: TRBJ1-5
D: NA

CDR3: CASSQAVIWGTEAFF
DNA: TGCGCCAGCAGCCAAGCAGTCATCTGGGGCACTGAAGCTTTCTTT
V: TRBV4-1
size: NA
J: TRBJ1-1
D: NA

CDR3: CASRLRDRDYEQYF
DNA: TGTGCCAGCAGGCTCCGGGACAGGGACTACGAGCAGTACTTC
V: TRBV6-1
size: NA
J: TRBJ2-7
D: TRBD1

CDR3: CSSKEGGEQYF
DNA: TGCAGCTCCAAAGAGGGAGGCGAGCAGTACTTC
V: TRBV29-1
size: NA
J: TRBJ2-7
D: NA

CDR3: CASSISVSRELFF
DNA: TGTGCCAGTAGTATTTCAGTCTCGCGGGAGCTGTTTTTT
V: TRBV19
size: NA
J: TRBJ2-2
D: NA

CDR3: CASSQQSLGRPELNYGYTF
DNA: TGCGCCAGCAGCCAACAAAGCCTCGGCAGGCCGGAACTCAACTATGGCTACACCTTC
V: TRBV4-1
size: NA
J: TRBJ1-2
D: NA

CDR3: CASTSDLGETQYF
DNA: TGTGCCAGCACCTCCGACCTCGGGGAGACCCAGTACTTC
V: TRBV28
size: NA
J: TRBJ2-5
D: NA

CDR3: CASSQERGSNQPQHF
DNA: TGTGCCAGCAGCCAAGAGAGGGGTAGCAATCAGCCCCAGCATTTT
V: TRBV4-2
size: few
J: TRBJ1-5
D: NA

CDR3: CASSLSIGAHYEQYF
DNA: TGTGCCAGCAGCTTATCAATAGGGGCCCACTACGAGCAGTACTTC
V: TRBV7-2
size: NA
J: TRBJ2-7
D: NA

CDR3: CASSSTDSGSGYTF
DNA: TGTGCCAGCAGTTCCACGGACAGCGGTAGTGGCTACACCTTC
V: TRBV6-9
size: NA
J: TRBJ1-2
D: NA

CDR3: CASSQDHSEQFF
DNA: TGTGCCAGCAGCCAAGATCATAGCGAGCAGTTCTTC
V: TRBV4-2
size: once
J: TRBJ2-1
D: NA

CDR3: CASSQDTRTGNTGELFF
DNA: TGCGCCAGCAGCCAAGATACACGGACAGGGAACACCGGGGAGCTGTTTTTT
V: TRBV4-3
size: NA
J: TRBJ2-2
D: TRBD1

CDR3: CASSLATGLKMYEQYF
DNA: TGTGCCAGCAGCTTAGCGACAGGATTGAAGATGTACGAGCAGTACTTC
V: TRBV7-9
size: NA
J: TRBJ2-7
D: NA

CDR3: CASSGALGDTQYF
DNA: TGTGCCAGCAGTGGGGCCCTCGGGGATACGCAGTATTTT
V: TRBV25-1
size: NA
J: TRBJ2-3
D: NA

CDR3: CASSQDMAGSSYEQYF
DNA: TGCGCCAGCAGCCAAGATATGGCAGGGAGCTCCTACGAGCAGTACTTC
V: TRBV4-1
size: NA
J: TRBJ2-7
D: NA

CDR3: CASSPQGTYEQYF
DNA: TGTGCCAGCAGCCCGCAAGGGACCTACGAGCAGTACTTC
V: TRBV9
size: NA
J: TRBJ2-7
D: NA

CDR3: CASSLNGAFSGNTIYF
DNA: TGTGCCAGCAGCTTAAACGGCGCTTTTTCTGGAAACACCATATATTTT
V: TRBV7-2
size: NA
J: TRBJ1-3
D: NA

CDR3: CASSPRSGTGDKNYGYTF
DNA: TGTGCCAGCAGCCCCCGATCGGGGACAGGGGATAAAAACTATGGCTACACCTTC
V: TRBV9
size: once
J: TRBJ1-2
D: TRBD1

CDR3: CASSVGTGDYEQYF
DNA: TGTGCCAGCAGCGTCGGGACGGGGGACTACGAGCAGTACTTC
V: TRBV7-6
size: NA
J: TRBJ2-7
D: NA

CDR3: CSGSQGAREKLFF
DNA: TGCAGCGGATCCCAGGGGGCGCGGGAAAAACTGTTTTTT
V: TRBV29-1
size: NA
J: TRBJ1-4
D: TRBD1

CDR3: CASSPASGQYNEQFF
DNA: TGTGCCAGCAGCCCCGCTAGCGGACAATACAATGAGCAGTTCTTC
V: TRBV11-3
size: NA
J: TRBJ2-1
D: TRBD2